Presented here are 19 T cell receptor beta chains from one specimen sequenced in a study of blood T cell repertoires in COVID-19. Sequencing used immunoSEQ multiplex PCR; TCRdb keeps in-frame clones, though not all of them. The sample lists approximately 340,000 clones, about 83% occurring once. Source material: peripheral blood. Source of these receptors: a man aged 30 to 45 with active or convalescent COVID-19.

V usage is TRBV24-1 and J usage is TRBJ2-7; maybe TRBD2 (5 bases). CDR1 KGHDR and CDR2 SFDVKD come from the germline V gene. Trimming cost V 1 base and J 3 bases, with 6 bases left between them. This CDR3 is 13 amino acids long. The CDR3 DNA is TGTGCCACCAGTGATTTTCGGGGCTACGAGCAGTACTTC. Translating gives CATSDFRGYEQYF.

The rearrangement uses TRBV28 and TRBJ1-1; unclear D gene. The V end lost 7 bases, the J end lost 4 bases, and 4 bases lay between the germline ends. The CDR3 has 10 amino acids. Germline loops: CDR1 MDHEN, CDR2 SYDVKM. The CDR3 coding sequence is TGTGCCAGCACTTCCACTGAAGCTTTCTTT. Translated: CASTSTEAFF.

In its sample, this clone was seen once. V is TRBV10-3 and J is TRBJ2-5; 13 nucleotides align to TRBD2. This CDR3 is built from 17 residues. Germline V gives CDR1 ENHRY, CDR2 SYGVKD. V was pared by 5 bases and J by 2 bases, with 8 bases of the junction left unmatched. CDR3: CAISTGLAGVGQETQYF. CDR3 sequence (DNA): TGTGCCATCAGTACCGGACTAGCGGGAGTAGGTCAAGAGACCCAGTACTTC.

The CDR3 DNA reads as TGTGCCGGGGGGTATATGAACACTGAAGCTTTCTTT. As protein: CAGGYMNTEAFF. The chain carries TRBV30 and TRBJ1-1; weak D call: TRBD1 (5 bases). The germline CDR1 and CDR2 sequences are GTSNPN and SVGIG (reference sequence). V lost 8 bases, J lost 0 bases, and 10 bases lay in between. The CDR3 consists of 12 residues.

In this sample, this clone turned up many times. V usage is TRBV18 and J usage is TRBJ1-1; D gene uncertain. Deletions cut 2 bases from V and 2 bases from J, with 15 bases between. The CDR3 is made up of 16 amino acids. Germline assignment: CDR1 KGHSH and CDR2 LQKENI. CDR3 residues: CASSPREVSPNTEAFF. CDR3 nucleotide sequence: TGTGCCAGCTCACCAAGGGAGGTTAGCCCCAACACTGAAGCTTTCTTT. The whole variable domain, remainder taken from reference TRBV18 and TRBJ1-1, is NAGVMQNPRHLVRRRGQEARLRCSPMKGHSHVYWYRQLPEEGLKFMVYLQKENIIDESGMPKERFSAEFPKEGPSILRIQQVVRGDSAAYFCASSPREVSPNTEAFFGQGTRLTVV.

The CDR3 DNA follows: TGTGCCAGCAGCCGGGGACTAGCGGGAGAAGAGACCCAGTACTTC. Translating gives CASSRGLAGEETQYF. V and J are TRBV11-3 and TRBJ2-5, with 14 bases lining up with TRBD2. The V gene's germline CDR1 is SGHNT and CDR2 YENEEA. Trimming removed 5 bases from V and 3 bases from J; junction bases left unmatched: 2. CDR3 size: 15 residues.

The V and J genes are TRBV10-3 and TRBJ2-7, with TRBD2 matching 15 bases. This CDR3 spans 15 amino acids. The germline V gene encodes CDR1 ENHRY and CDR2 SYGVKD. Trimming removed 7 bases from V and 3 bases from J; junction bases left unmatched: 4. This CDR3 is CAITRTSGRDYEQYF. The CDR3, as DNA: TGTGCCATCACCAGGACTAGCGGGAGGGACTACGAGCAGTACTTC.

The chain combines TRBV27 with TRBJ2-1, with 7 nucleotides matching TRBD2. The CDR3 extends over 12 amino acids. Germline V lookup: CDR1 MNHEY, CDR2 SMNVEV (reference sequence). V trimming: 8 bases; J trimming: 6 bases; junction bases outside the gene matches: 4. For the CDR3, the DNA is TGTGCCAGCGGGCCTAGCGGCAATGAGCAGTTCTTC. It translates to CASGPSGNEQFF.

V is TRBV6-2 or TRBV6-3 and J is TRBJ1-5; D ambiguous. Trimming cost V 4 bases and J 11 bases, with 12 bases left between them. The germline V gene has CDR1 MNHEY and CDR2 SVGEGT. The CDR3 consists of 12 residues. For the CDR3, the DNA is TGTGCCAGCAGTTCCTTGAGAGAGGCCCAGCATTTT. This encodes CASSSLREAQHF.

The rearrangement joins TRBV3-1 (or the pseudogene TRBV3-2) to TRBJ2-1, with TRBD1 identical over 9 bases. Germline trimming cut 6 bases from V and 1 base from J; bases unmatched to any gene: 1. CDR3 size: 14 residues. Germline V CDR1 and CDR2: LGHDT, YNNKEL (reference sequence). DNA of the CDR3: TGTGCCAGCAGGGACAGGGGATCCTACAATGAGCAGTTCTTC. Its translation is CASRDRGSYNEQFF.

The rearrangement links TRBV7-3 to TRBJ1-1, with D maybe TRBD1 (6 bases). The CDR3 is 16 amino acids. V dropped 5 bases and J dropped 1 base, with 17 bases sitting between them. CDR1 is SGHTA and CDR2 is FQGTGA in the germline V gene. The CDR3 DNA follows: TGTGCCAGCAGCCGGTCGTGGCAGGGGAAGAACACTGAAGCTTTCTTT. Its translation is CASSRSWQGKNTEAFF.

This sequence joins TRBV12-5 and TRBJ2-1; the D gene is possibly TRBD2 (6 bases). V was shortened by 4 bases and J by 7 bases, with 17 bases between the two germline ends. The V gene's germline CDR1 is LGHNT and CDR2 FRNRAP. The CDR3 extends over 15 amino acids. The CDR3 sequence: CASGSTSGGWNEQFF. CDR3 nucleotides: TGTGCTAGTGGTTCGACCTCCGGGGGTTGGAATGAGCAGTTCTTC.

The chain joins TRBV19 to TRBJ1-2; 8 bases are a match to TRBD1. The CDR3 totals 14 residues. Germline lookup yields CDR1 LNHDA and CDR2 SQIVND (reference sequence). J was trimmed by 7 bases and V by 9 bases; bases with no gene match: 13. This CDR3 is CASRDGQGGSGYTF. In nucleotides, the CDR3 is TGTGCCAGCCGCGATGGACAGGGTGGGTCTGGCTACACCTTC.

This clone was detected a few times. The chain's CDR3 is CASSLSGGTSYNSPLHF. CDR3 DNA sequence: TGTGCCAGCAGCCTCTCAGGGGGAACGTCCTATAATTCACCCCTCCACTTT. The gene calls are TRBV11-2 and TRBJ1-6, with 7 bases identical to TRBD1. The CDR3 consists of 17 residues. Germline V CDR1 and CDR2: SGHAT, FQNNGV. With 5 bases clipped from V and 1 base from J, the junction kept 8 bases outside the gene matches.

The chain has TRBV27 and TRBJ2-7; D is possibly TRBD2 (6 bases). Trimming left V 8 bases short and J 2 bases short, with 22 bases between. Germline V gene sequence: CDR1 MNHEY, CDR2 SMNVEV (reference sequence). The CDR3 has 16 amino acids. CDR3 nucleotide sequence: TGTGCCAGCCGGAGGGGTTCGATGCCGAACGCCTACGAGCAGTACTTC. It specifies CASRRGSMPNAYEQYF.

This chain connects TRBV14 to TRBJ2-7; 7 bases fit TRBD1. This CDR3 has 15 residues. V shed 4 bases and J 3 bases; nucleotides not matched to a gene: 9. From germline, CDR1 is SGHDN and CDR2 FVKESK. The CDR3 sequence: CASSRRQGRLYEQYF. The CDR3 bases are TGTGCCAGCAGCCGACGACAGGGAAGGCTCTACGAGCAGTACTTC.

The rearrangement uses TRBV5-5 and TRBJ2-4; D is ambiguous. The CDR3 covers 14 residues. The germline V and J ends were trimmed by 2 bases and 0 bases, with 6 bases remaining between them. Germline V lookup: CDR1 SGHKS, CDR2 YYEKEE (reference sequence). DNA of the CDR3: TGTGCCAGCAGCTTAGCACTAGCCAAAAACATTCAGTACTTC. It specifies CASSLALAKNIQYF.

The rearrangement links TRBV7-9 to TRBJ2-1; 7 bases are a match to TRBD2. The trim removed 1 base at V and 2 bases at J, leaving 2 bases unmatched. Germline lookup yields CDR1 SEHNR and CDR2 FQNEAQ (reference sequence). This CDR3 is built from 15 residues. The CDR3 region has the DNA TGTGCCAGCAGCTTAGGCGGGAGCACCTACAATGAGCAGTTCTTC. Translation: CASSLGGSTYNEQFF.

The chain uses TRBV19 and TRBJ2-5, with 10 bases that match TRBD1. V gave up 8 bases and J gave up 3 bases; unmatched junction bases: 6. CDR3 length: 14 residues. CDR1 and CDR2 from the germline V gene are LNHDA and SQIVND (reference sequence). In nucleotides, the CDR3 is TGTGCCAGTCGGGACAGGGGAGGGGAAGAGACCCAGTACTTC. It is translated as CASRDRGGEETQYF.